This paragraph reports one T cell receptor (beta chain). The data belong to a study of metastatic and nonmetastatic thyroid tumors. TCRdb re-processed the PCR reads through MiXCR. The sample has about 20,000 clones, roughly 24% seen once. Patients were all untreated before their thyroid surgery. Sequencing was done on a sample of tumor tissue. This TCR was recovered from a female donor with papillary thyroid cancer or a benign thyroid nodule (not recorded which). Some clones in this sample may be carry-over from other donors' samples.

This CDR3 is CSAREGGRPHLLNTEAFF. The CDR3 nucleotides are TGCAGTGCTAGAGAAGGGGGGAGGCCCCACTTATTGAACACTGAAGCTTTCTTT. The V gene is TRBV20-1, the J gene TRBJ1-1; tentatively, D is TRBD1 (6 bases). There are 18 residues in the CDR3. CDR1 is DFQATT and CDR2 is SNEGSKA in the germline V gene (reference sequence). Between the trimmed V and J ends, which lost 0 bases and 0 bases, there was a span of 20 bases.